The T cell receptor beta chain under discussion was sequenced for a study of regulatory T cells in long-lasting Graves disease. Details on this clonotype: Since a much larger clone is just one base distant, this may be a read error.

Sequencing libraries for TCR beta were prepared with iRepertoire HTBI primers and Arm-PCR of CDR3 regions. Using its own MiXCR run on the multiplex PCR reads, TCRdb lists one record per CDR3 protein. The sample holds a few hundred thousand distinct CDR3 sequences, approximately 14% seen once. Time point here: newly diagnosed GD, antithyroid drugs for less than 3 months. From PBMCs, RNA was extracted and then used to make the TCR library. Patients met American Thyroid Association criteria for Graves' disease. Trimming pared 5 bases from V and 5 bases from J, leaving 14 bases between. Germline lookup yields CDR1 SGHTA and CDR2 FQGNSA. The CDR3 loop spans 14 amino acids. These data were also filed under a second study, of T cells in Graves' hyperthyroidism and ophthalmopathy. Per that study: Uncontrolled infection, other autoimmune disease, pregnancy or lactation barred patients from enrollment. Used for diagnoses were clinical symptoms, serum thyroxine and TRAb, thyroid ultrasound and orbital computed tomography.

This TCR was recovered from a woman in her 50s with Graves disease. This rearrangement joins TRBV7-2 to TRBJ2-3; D is unresolved. The sample in question was peripheral blood mononuclear cells (PBMCs), obtained at new diagnosis, from a patient treated with antithyroid drugs. Here the CDR3 DNA reads TGTGCCAGCAGCCTACTCCACTTAGAAGATACGCAGTATTTT. Translating it yields CASSLLHLEDTQYF. Full variable domain (remainder filled in from reference TRBV7-2 and TRBJ2-3): GAGVSQSPSNKVTEKGKDVELRCDPISGHTALYWYRQSLGQGLEFLIYFQGNSAPDKSGLPSDRFSAERTGGSVSTLTIQRTQQEDSAVYLCASSLLHLEDTQYFGPGTRLTVL.